This T cell receptor (beta chain) was profiled in a study of control samples from healthy donors and cancer patients. There are a few counts of this clone. Sequencing used immunoSEQ multiplex PCR; TCRdb keeps in-frame clones, though not all of them. The table includes under 85,000 clones, roughly 93% detected once. The sequence came from a woman in her forties with lung cancer. Sequencing was performed on PBMCs.

The CDR3 reads CAISEGQNTEAFF. Written as DNA, the CDR3 is TGTGCCATCAGTGAGGGACAGAACACTGAAGCTTTCTTT. The V gene is TRBV10-3, the J gene TRBJ1-1, with D possibly TRBD1 on 5 matching bases. Germline CDR1 reads ENHRY; CDR2 reads SYGVKD. The CDR3 runs 13 residues. Trimming shortened V by 2 bases and J by 1 base, and 5 bases separated the two germline ends.